This TCR beta chain originates from a study of T cells in localized non-small cell lung cancer. Study-level results: Only one tumor region went through sequencing, so heterogeneity may still be there.

Germline loops: CDR1 LNHDA, CDR2 SQIVND (reference sequence). V gave up 6 bases and J gave up 2 bases, with 7 bases separating them. CDR3 length: 13 residues. In the case of this clone: Antigen specificity is unknown.

The method was immunoSEQ multiplex PCR; TCRdb's version includes in-frame clones alone and lacks a portion of them. This sample has around 1,700 clones, with approximately 34% found just once. The TCR originated in a woman aged 35 to 70 with stage II lung adenocarcinoma. Source: lung tumor tissue, taken before any cancer treatment. The genes are TRBV19 and TRBJ2-2; D gene unclear. CDR3 sequence: CASRPGNTGELFF. Here the CDR3 DNA reads TGTGCCAGTAGGCCAGGCAACACCGGGGAGCTGTTTTTT.